The 2 T cell receptor beta chains reported below all come from one sample, sequenced in a study of T cells after yellow fever vaccination. In TCRdb, the 5' RACE reads were re-called with MiXCR into one record per CDR3 protein. The table records a few hundred thousand distinct CDR3 sequences, approximately 4.5% of them present only once. This sample comprised PBMCs, obtained 15 days after the yellow fever booster vaccination. The receptor set was obtained from a man aged 18-30 years who received the YFV17D yellow fever vaccine.

This clonotype appeared many times. The chain links TRBV7-2 to TRBJ2-3; D gene uncertain. The ends were cut back, 1 base at V and 1 base at J, with 9 bases in the middle. In germline, CDR1 is SGHTA, CDR2 FQGNSA. This CDR3 spans 15 amino acids. This chain's CDR3 is CASSLDPGRTDTQYF. For the CDR3, the DNA is TGTGCCAGCAGCTTAGATCCAGGCCGCACAGATACGCAGTATTTT.

This clonotype was detected ten times or more. J is TRBJ2-7 and V is TRBV5-1; no firm D call. V shed 0 bases and J shed 2 bases, with 15 bases lying between them. Germline V CDR1 and CDR2: SGHRS, YFSETQ. This CDR3 comprises 16 residues. Written as DNA, the CDR3 is TGCGCCAGCAGCTTGGGACCTTCTACCTTTACCTACGAGCAGTACGTC. Translated: CASSLGPSTFTYEQYV.